This T cell receptor (beta chain) was captured in a study of T cell responses to AZD1222 COVID-19 vaccine. Study as a whole: Second-dose timings of about 4 or about 12 weeks were pooled. Study-level findings and limits: Donors were chiefly white British, with a greater number of females, and clonal diversity was perhaps underestimated. At baseline, just 5 or 6 AZD1222 recipients tested seropositive. Repertoire sampling occurred only after the peak T cell response.

Of note for this clone: The antigen is not known.

Germline CDR1 LGHNA, CDR2 YNFKEQ. The V end lost 0 bases, the J end lost 6 bases, and 9 bases lay between the germline ends. The CDR3 totals 14 residues. Method: immunoSEQ multiplex PCR; TCRdb's copy keeps in-frame clones and lacks some. The table shows roughly 120,000 clones, with over 75% occurring only once. The sequencing used peripheral blood, collected on day 0 of AZD1222 vaccination. This chain joins TRBV4-2 and TRBJ2-1; D ambiguous. The sequence came from an adult in good health. CDR3 coding DNA: TGTGCCAGCAGCCAAGATTTGGTGATCAATGAGCAGTTCTTC. As protein: CASSQDLVINEQFF.